This T cell receptor (beta chain) appears in the sequencing data of a study of blood T cell repertoires in COVID-19. The assay was immunoSEQ multiplex PCR, and TCRdb's table has in-frame clones only and misses some. The top ten clones hold 0.6% to 0.9% of a sample with approximately 200,000 clones, approximately 94% of them seen once. V shed 3 bases and J shed 2 bases, with 7 bases lying between them. Germline CDR1 KGHDR, CDR2 SFDVKD. The CDR3 covers 14 residues. The rearrangement links TRBV24-1 to TRBJ1-5; D uncertain. The TCR originated in a man aged 25 to 40 with COVID-19, enrolled during active disease. Sequenced sample: peripheral blood. CDR3 residues: CATSDRHRNQPQHF. In DNA, the CDR3 is TGTGCCACCAGTGATAGACATCGCAATCAGCCCCAGCATTTT.